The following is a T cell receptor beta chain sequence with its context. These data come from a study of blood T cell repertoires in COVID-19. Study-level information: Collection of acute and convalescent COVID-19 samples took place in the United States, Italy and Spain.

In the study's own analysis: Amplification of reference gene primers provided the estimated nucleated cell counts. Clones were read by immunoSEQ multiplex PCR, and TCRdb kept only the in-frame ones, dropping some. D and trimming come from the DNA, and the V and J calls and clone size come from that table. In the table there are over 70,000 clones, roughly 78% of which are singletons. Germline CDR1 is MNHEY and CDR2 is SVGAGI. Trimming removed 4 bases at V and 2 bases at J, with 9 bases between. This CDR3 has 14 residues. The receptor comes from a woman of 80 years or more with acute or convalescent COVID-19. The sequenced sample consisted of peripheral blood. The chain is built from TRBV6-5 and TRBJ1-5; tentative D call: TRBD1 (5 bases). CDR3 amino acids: CASSFRVGNQPQHF. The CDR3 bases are TGTGCCAGCAGTTTCAGGGTGGGCAATCAGCCCCAGCATTTT.